The present T cell receptor (beta chain) was sequenced within a study of blood T cell repertoires in COVID-19. The wider study: Donors in the United States, Italy and Spain gave samples during acute or convalescent COVID-19.

Per the original data handling: Nucleated cell counts were estimated from reference gene primer amplification. This table comes from immunoSEQ multiplex PCR, and its TCRdb copy is limited to in-frame clones, with some not included. D and trimming come from the DNA, and the V and J calls and clone size come from that table. The sample has fewer than 300,000 clones, approximately 81% seen once. The length of the CDR3 is 16 residues. The V and J ends lost 4 bases and 0 bases, in that order; junction bases with no gene match: 6. Germline V gene lookup returns CDR1 SGHTA and CDR2 FQGNSA. The chain combines TRBV7-2 with TRBJ2-7, with 10 bases fitting TRBD2. Sequenced: peripheral blood. This receptor was identified in a woman aged 18-29 years with acute or convalescent COVID-19. CDR3 in DNA: TGTGCCAGCAGCTCTGTGGGGACTAGCGACTCCTACGAGCAGTACTTC. Encoded protein: CASSSVGTSDSYEQYF.